This TCR beta chain originates from a study of T cells after yellow fever vaccination (dated by TCRdb to the late 2010s). In the study overall: Libraries from fractions with low cell numbers were prepared with the SMART-Seq v4 Ultra Low Input RNA kit. To follow T-cell clones before and after primary and booster YFV17D yellow fever vaccination, bulk TCR alpha and beta repertoires were sequenced over time. Two healthy male donors, one aged 18 to 29 and one aged 30 to 39 years, were included in the cohort. Blood was drawn at multiple timepoints before and after primary and secondary immunization, with bulk PBMC replicates and cell subsets isolated.

Trimmed from V: 3 bases; trimmed from J: 8 bases; junction bases lacking a gene match: 11. The CDR3 spans 15 residues, from the cysteine through the phenylalanine. Only the CDR3 portion is preserved as DNA: 45 bases, with reading frame beginning at the first base. CDR1 and CDR2 are drawn from the germline V gene: SGDLS, YYNGEE. TCR cDNA was made using 5'RACE template switching, a step that added a universal primer site and unique molecular identifiers. Priming of cDNA synthesis was performed from both the TCR alpha and TCR beta constant segments. Two PCR steps were used to amplify libraries, with sample barcodes and sequencing adapters being added in the second step. Sequencing of libraries was performed on Illumina HiSeq 2500 (2x100 bp) or NovaSeq (2x150 bp). The study's processing was this. Reads were demultiplexed and collapsed into UMI consensus sequences with MIGEC, and V(D)J alignment was performed with MiXCR. Using edgeR on replicate PBMC samples, clonotypes were called vaccine-responding if FDR was below 0.01 and the log2 fold change was above 5 up to day 15. CD4 or CD8 identity was assigned to each bulk clonotype according to whether the clonotype was present at higher abundance in the sequenced CD4 repertoire or the sequenced CD8 repertoire. TCRdb trimmed public reads at Q25 via fastp, called clones via MiXCR and kept in-frame beta chains. Every entry covers one CDR3 protein and lists the most common genes and DNA from its rows. The authors' filters were not applied to this entry. A total of over 200,000 distinct CDR3 sequences appear in this sample, 6% to 8% of them only once. Jointly, the top ten make up roughly 1% of the sample.

Results the study describes overall, beyond this receptor: A small share of clonotypes was detected in both CD4 and CD8 compartments, with the overlap likely arising from convergent recombination. The secondary T-cell response was weaker than the primary response but faster, peaking on day 5 instead of day 15. Only two donors were included in the study, so the extent to which the findings can be generalized is limited. FACS-sorted repertoires could contain abundant contaminating clonotypes from the bulk population, so computational filtering was required. After the booster, most clones that had expanded after primary vaccination were detected again (approximately 95% of CD4 and around nine tenths of CD8), suggesting broad maintenance of memory.

This clonotype turned up a few times. Its antigen is not yet known. No quality values exist for individual bases; no much larger clone is one base distant. The treatment or condition label for this specimen denotes: live attenuated yellow fever vaccine strain. A standard Ficoll-Paque protocol was used to isolate PBMCs from peripheral blood. Dynabeads CD4 and CD8 positive selection kits were used to isolate CD4 and CD8 T-cell fractions. TriZol was used to extract RNA from bulk PBMCs, CD4 and CD8 fractions, and dextramer-positive and dextramer-negative fractions. This chain is built from TRBV9 and TRBJ2-3, with 8 middle bases fitting TRBD2. This sequence was found in a young man who received the YFV17D yellow fever vaccine. The specimen comprised CD4+ T cells sorted from PBMCs, sampled on the day of the yellow fever booster vaccination. The encoded CDR3 is CASSATGGPWGTQYF. The DNA sequence follows: TGTGCCAGCAGCGCCACGGGAGGGCCGTGGGGTACGCAGTATTTT.